This T cell receptor beta chain originates from a study of lymphopenia after photon versus proton radiotherapy. The study, taken as a whole, reports: Better survival with proton therapy was suggested as possible, not demonstrated. After lymphocyte nadir, photon-treated repertoires showed oligoclonal expansion, especially CD8+ Temra.

The assay was immunoSEQ multiplex PCR, and TCRdb's table has in-frame clones only and misses some. The sample carries under 30,000 clones, roughly 87% recorded once. This clone showed up just a few times. Its matching antigen is unknown. This receptor was obtained from a woman aged 55-69 years with cholangiocarcinoma. Some clones in this sample may be carry-over from other donors' samples. The specimen was peripheral blood, collected from a patient treated with proton-based radiotherapy.

The CDR3 spells CASTHPERESTDTQYF. The CDR3 DNA follows: TGTGCCAGCACCCACCCGGAGCGGGAGAGCACAGATACGCAGTATTTT. The V call is TRBV7-9, the J call TRBJ2-3; the match to TRBD2 covers 8 bases. CDR1 SEHNR and CDR2 FQNEAQ come from the germline V gene (reference sequence). CDR3 length: 16 residues. The V segment lost 7 bases and the J segment 0 bases; nucleotides outside the gene matches: 9.